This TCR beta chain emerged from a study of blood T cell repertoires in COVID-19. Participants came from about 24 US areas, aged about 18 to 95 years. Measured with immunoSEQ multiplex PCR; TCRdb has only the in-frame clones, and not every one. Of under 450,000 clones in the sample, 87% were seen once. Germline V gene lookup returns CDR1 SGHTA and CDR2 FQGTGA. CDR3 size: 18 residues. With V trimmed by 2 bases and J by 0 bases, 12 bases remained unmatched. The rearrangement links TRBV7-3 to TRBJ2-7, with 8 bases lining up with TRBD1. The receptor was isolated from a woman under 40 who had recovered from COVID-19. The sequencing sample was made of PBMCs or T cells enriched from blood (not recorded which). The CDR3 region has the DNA TGTGCCAGCAGCTTATGGCCCCTGACAGGGGATGGCTCCTACGAGCAGTACTTC. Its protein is CASSLWPLTGDGSYEQYF.